Reported below is one TCR beta chain. Its antigen is currently not known. Per-nucleotide qualities are absent, and no much larger clonotype sits a single base away. Collaborating institutions collected whole blood in K2EDTA tubes following their own protocols. For TCRbeta analysis, collaborator samples were shipped as frozen whole blood, as isolated PBMCs, or as DNA extracted from either sample type. The germline V gene (reference sequence) provides CDR1 MNHNY and CDR2 SVGAGI. V and J are trimmed by 0 bases and 5 bases, and the gene matches miss 3 bases of the junction. CDR3 length: 15 amino acids, cysteine to phenylalanine. The entry retains the CDR3 DNA only, 45 bases that are in frame from base 1. The data belong to a study of blood T cell repertoires in COVID-19 (dated by TCRdb to 2020 to 2021). Notes on the research overall: The collaborator samples originated in the United States, Italy and Spain and spanned the acute and convalescent phases of COVID-19. The material from the prospective study consisted of cDNA or gDNA derived from T cells, B-cell-depleted T cells, or PBMCs. Deeply sampled blood TCRbeta repertoires from subjects exposed to, actively infected with, or recovered from COVID-19 were included in the dataset. A freely available public database, intended as a resource for researchers studying the immune response to SARS-CoV-2, is where the repertoires were released. The samples were drawn from two sources: the first 160 participants of the ongoing ImmuneRACE study, and over 950 subjects contributed by 6 global collaborators. A de-identified subject ID, COVID-19 status, age in years and sex were almost always included in the sample metadata. HLA class I and class II types, where available, came from metadata supplied by the sample provider rather than from assay-based typing. General findings and caveats noted by the study authors: How much clinical and demographic metadata was included differed by source and by participant, and the metadata was provided uncurated.

TCRbeta CDR3 regions were amplified from genomic DNA using the immunoSEQ Assay, a bias-controlled multiplex PCR. The authors processed their data as follows. The number of nucleated cells in each sample was estimated by amplification of reference gene primers within the assay. Sequence reads were collapsed and filtered to measure the absolute abundance of every unique TCRbeta CDR3 rearrangement. For each sample, productive Simpson clonality was calculated as the square root of Simpson's diversity index over productive rearrangements. The clones in this table, taken by TCRdb from immuneACCESS, are in-frame only. Not every clone is retained; where verified, under half of the shortfall comes from an unresolved V gene, and the cause of the rest is unknown. V and J calls and clone size are given by that table; D and trimming were obtained from the DNA. The sample table holds 300,000 or so clones, of which around 83% were seen once. The biggest ten clones account for about 1.2% of the sample.

The origin of this receptor is a woman between 45 and 60 years old with acute or convalescent COVID-19. Sequenced sample: peripheral blood. The chain links TRBV6-6 with TRBJ1-4; a stretch of 7 junction bases matches TRBD1. The DNA sequence follows: TGTGCCAGCAGTTACTCGGCGACAGGGAATGAAAAACTGTTTTTT. Its protein reads: CASSYSATGNEKLFF.